This T cell receptor beta chain was sequenced during a study of shared clonotypes between healthy human individuals. Whole-study context: Participating donors consisted of two women and a few men aged 18 to 49.

Study-wide findings and caveats: Generally, naive subsets came out with larger estimated richness than memory subsets. Clonotypes shared by all four donors outscored non-shared clonotypes in generation probability. Donor clonotype sharing was expected to depend on sequencing depth.

About this clone: The target antigen is unknown. The same CDR3 arises from other DNA sequences in this sample as well.

Here immunoSEQ multiplex PCR was the method, and the copy in TCRdb shows in-frame clones only, minus some. Of over 2 million clones in the sample, 92% were seen once. The germline V gene encodes CDR1 DFQATT and CDR2 SNEGSKA (reference sequence). The CDR3 totals 9 residues. Sequencing was performed on naive CD4+ T cells from PBMCs. As to subset: CD45RA+ positively selected. The sequence was collected from a man in his late teens or twenties in good health. Some clones in this sample may be carry-over from other donors' samples. The chain recombines TRBV20-1 with TRBJ2-3, with no clear D. This CDR3 reads CSAGDTQYF. The CDR3 nucleotides read TGCAGCGCTGGAGATACGCAGTATTTT.